Shown below are 16 T cell receptor beta chains from a single sample sequenced in a study of beta chain features in type 1 diabetes. The authors reverse transcribed all of the isolated RNA, so sequencing captured expressed TCRB transcripts. Sequencing used immunoSEQ multiplex PCR; TCRdb keeps in-frame clones, though not all of them. Altogether a few hundred thousand clones are present, around 10% being singletons, with the ten largest covering 0.03% to 0.04%. Sequenced: naive CD4+ T cells from blood. The receptors originated from a woman under 30 in good health.

CDR3 nucleotides: TGTGCCAGCACGGAGAATTCCCACGAGCAGTACTTC. Translating it yields CASTENSHEQYF. This rearrangement joins TRBV6-1 to TRBJ2-7; D gene unclear. Trimming shortened V by 7 bases and J by 5 bases, and 12 bases separated the two germline ends. The CDR3 contains 12 residues. From germline, CDR1 is MNHNS and CDR2 SASEGT.

Only a few counts were recorded for this clone. V and J are TRBV19 and TRBJ1-5, with unresolved D. V lost 5 bases and J 3 bases, leaving 14 bases between the germline ends. CDR1 LNHDA and CDR2 SQIVND come from the germline V gene (reference sequence). This CDR3 spans 15 amino acids. Here the CDR3 DNA reads TGTGCCAGTAGTCGGGATGCATTAACCAATCAGCCCCAGCATTTT. Amino acid sequence: CASSRDALTNQPQHF.

This clone came up a few times. This chain links TRBV21-1 with TRBJ2-1; TRBD2 reflects the table's D call only, with no check against the DNA. TRBV21-1 is given as a pseudogene. The CDR3 runs to 16 residues. The CDR3 region is CASRAKISGDYNEQFF. DNA for the CDR3: TGTGCCAGCCGAGCAAAGATTAGCGGAGATTACAATGAGCAGTTCTTC.

This clone was detected a few times. The chain links TRBV6-1 to TRBJ1-1, with 7 bases fitting TRBD1. This CDR3 region has 15 residues. Germline loops: CDR1 MNHNS, CDR2 SASEGT. J lost 0 bases, V lost 5 bases, and 6 bases had no gene match. CDR3 region: CASSSGQVMNTEAFF. The CDR3 DNA reads as TGTGCCAGCAGTTCCGGACAGGTCATGAACACTGAAGCTTTCTTT.

This clone was detected a few times. The chain uses TRBV6-6 and TRBJ1-1; TRBD1 might be the D (5 bases). The CDR3 has 14 residues. V shed 6 bases and J shed 0 bases, with 11 bases lying between them. The V gene's germline CDR1 is MNHNY and CDR2 SVGAGI (reference sequence). The CDR3 DNA follows: TGTGCCAGCAGACCCAGACAGATGAACACTGAAGCTTTCTTT. Translated, it gives CASRPRQMNTEAFF.

The V and J genes are TRBV6-7 and TRBJ2-7; 10 nucleotides line up with TRBD2. TRBV6-7 is known as an ORF, though its function is uncertain. The CDR3 has 14 residues. V gave up 6 bases and J gave up 7 bases; unmatched junction bases: 9. The CDR3 DNA follows: TGTGCCAGCAGATTTAGCGGGGGGCCGGGGGAGCAGTACTTC. Translating gives CASRFSGGPGEQYF.

The chain carries TRBV6-1 and TRBJ1-1, with 8 bases matching TRBD1. Germline V CDR1 and CDR2: MNHNS, SASEGT. CDR3 length equals 15 residues. Unmatched junction bases numbered 8, after V lost 4 bases and J lost 4 bases. For the CDR3, the DNA is TGTGCCAGCAGTGCCTCCGGGACAGGAGGCACTGAAGCTTTCTTT. This codes for CASSASGTGGTEAFF.

This clone was recorded a few times. This chain connects TRBV29-1 to TRBJ1-2, with 10 bases identical to TRBD1. V dropped 3 bases and J dropped 7; count of bases not matched to a gene: 5. The CDR3 spans 13 residues. Germline-derived CDR1 and CDR2 are SQVTM and ANQGSEA. The CDR3 here is CSVDRQGAAGYTF. CDR3 sequence (DNA): TGCAGCGTTGACCGACAGGGGGCGGCTGGCTACACCTTC. The full variable domain, in which reference TRBV29-1 and TRBJ1-2 provide the parts outside the CDR3, is SAVISQKPSRDICQRGTSLTIQCQVDSQVTMMFWYRQQPGQSLTLIATANQGSEATYESGFVIDKFPISRPNLTFSTLTVSNMSPEDSSIYLCSVDRQGAAGYTFGSGTRLTVV.

There are a few counts of this clone. J is TRBJ2-1 and V is TRBV7-9; 7 bases line up with TRBD2. The CDR3 length is 15 residues. From germline, CDR1 is SEHNR and CDR2 FQNEAQ (reference sequence). Trimming took 2 bases from V and 7 from J; bases not matched to a gene: 8. Here the CDR3 reads CASSLTGRALNEQFF. The CDR3 nucleotides are TGTGCCAGCAGCTTAACGGGGAGGGCCTTAAATGAGCAGTTCTTC.

The V call is TRBV7-4, the J call TRBJ2-7; TRBD2 matches at 13 bases. The CDR3 is made up of 16 amino acids. Germline trimming cut 5 bases from V and 0 bases from J; bases unmatched to any gene: 4. Germline lookup yields CDR1 SGHVT and CDR2 SQSDAQ. CDR3: CASSPGTSGTSYEQYF. CDR3 coding DNA: TGTGCCAGCAGCCCTGGGACTAGCGGGACCTCCTACGAGCAGTACTTC.

J is TRBJ2-1 and V is TRBV29-1, with 10 bases fitting TRBD2. Germline V lookup: CDR1 SQVTM, CDR2 ANQGSEA. J gave up 4 bases and V 7 bases, and 7 bases lay outside the gene matches. The CDR3 has 14 residues. In DNA, the CDR3 is TGCAGCGGGGATACTAGCGGGATATACAATGAGCAGTTCTTC. Its translation is CSGDTSGIYNEQFF.

The gene calls are TRBV25-1 and TRBJ1-1; D unresolved. CDR3 length equals 13 residues. The germline V gene has CDR1 MGHDK and CDR2 SYGVNS. V was pared by 6 bases and J by 1 base, with 9 bases between. CDR3 in amino acids: CASRRHPNTEAFF. The DNA for the CDR3 is TGTGCCAGCAGGCGTCACCCGAACACTGAAGCTTTCTTT.

This clone was counted only a few times. The chain combines TRBV7-3 with TRBJ1-5, with D possibly being TRBD1 (5 bases). CDR1 is SGHTA, CDR2 FQGTGA, per germline. The CDR3 length is 13 residues. Trimming left V 1 base short and J 7 bases short, with 8 bases between. In DNA form, the CDR3 reads TGTGCCAGCAGCTTAATGGGGGGGCAGCCCCAGCATTTT. Its translation: CASSLMGGQPQHF.

This clone has more than one count but fewer than ten. The rearrangement uses TRBV11-3 and TRBJ2-7; tentatively, D is TRBD2 (5 bases). Germline CDR1 reads SGHNT; CDR2 reads YENEEA. CDR3 size: 13 residues. V lost 5 bases and J lost 7, with 15 bases in between. The DNA of the CDR3 is TGTGCCAGCAGCGAAGACGGACTTAGAGAGCAGTACTTC. Its translation is CASSEDGLREQYF.

The chain employs TRBV14 and TRBJ1-2, with D possibly TRBD1 on 5 matching bases. The germline V gene encodes CDR1 SGHDN and CDR2 FVKESK. The CDR3 is 15 residues long. V lost 1 base to trimming and J lost 4 bases, with 13 bases between them. The CDR3 sequence: CASSQGQDTFYGYTF. The DNA for the CDR3 is TGTGCCAGCAGCCAAGGGCAGGACACCTTCTATGGCTACACCTTC.

Only a few counts were recorded for this clone. This chain joins TRBV6-7 and TRBJ2-1, with 7 bases aligning to TRBD1. TRBV6-7 carries the ORF label, with uncertain function. With V trimmed by 4 bases and J by 4 bases, 13 bases remained unmatched. The CDR3 covers 17 residues. CDR3: CASSSRTTGTEYNEQFF. For the CDR3, the DNA is TGTGCCAGCAGTTCCCGGACAACCGGGACAGAGTACAATGAGCAGTTCTTC.